The following is a TCR beta chain sequence with its context. Its binding antigen is unknown. One base away there is no much larger clone; base qualities are not given. The sample's time point label, in plain terms: baseline before first vaccination. Vaccinee samples were obtained from the UK trials COV001 and COV002, which included a single-blind randomized controlled phase 2/3 trial of AZD1222 (ChAdOx1 nCoV-19) in healthy adults. Trial participant PBMC samples were collected at day 0 and day 28 after the second dose for TCRbeta chain sequencing. This sample was included in a study of T cell responses to AZD1222 COVID-19 vaccine (dated by TCRdb to the early 2020s). Study-wide context: AZD1222 recipients given second doses at about 4 weeks or at about 12 weeks were pooled, since spike-specific TCR depth and breadth were not found to differ between the two schedules. Trial participants were enrolled by age into subgroups of 18-55, 56-69 and 70-plus years, and around 140, 26 and 57 TCR-sequenced participants, respectively, were included in these subgroups. TCR sequencing was performed for more than 230 trial participants, of whom some 200 were given two doses of AZD1222 and around 25 were given two doses of MenACWY control vaccine. Results and caveats for the whole study, not just this receptor: Most participants were white British and females outnumbered males, and the authors suggested that clonal diversity may have been underestimated. Because no day 14 peak-response samples were available, the repertoires could be characterized only after the peak T cell response. Conclusions about previously exposed vaccinees are limited, since just a handful of AZD1222 recipients were seropositive for SARS-CoV-2 at baseline. Nearly half of unique spike-specific TCRs reportedly recognized epitopes outside regions mutated in the B.1.351 and B.1.1.7 variants. A significant rise in spike-specific TCR breadth and depth was observed after two AZD1222 doses relative to day 0 and relative to MenACWY recipients. In the small 56-69-year group, the increase in depth fell short of significance, most likely because of low power. Vaccine-associated CD4 TCRs spanned the whole spike protein, with dominant responses in regions 160-218 and 743-854.

The CDR3 regions of human TCRbeta chains were subjected to immunosequencing. The authors' pipeline ran thus. TCRs in the repertoires were matched against a reference library of SARS-CoV-2-specific TCRs that had been generated with the MIRA antigen-specificity platform. Breadth was defined as the fraction of unique TCRs that were SARS-CoV-2-associated, and depth was defined as the fraction of total T cells that were SARS-CoV-2-associated. Using the MIRA data, each spike-specific TCR was assigned both to the spike region to which the TCR was reactive and to a CD4 or CD8 class. Log10-transformed breadth and depth values were compared by one-way ANOVA with Sidak's multiple comparisons tests. As stored in TCRdb, this immuneACCESS dataset retains in-frame rearrangements with V and J assigned. A fraction of the clones does not appear; measured against another copy, unresolved V genes explain less than half of the discrepancy, and the remainder lacks a known reason. Clonal size and the V and J genes are those of that table, whereas D and trimming came from the DNA. For this sample there are some 130,000 clones; more than 75% appear just once. The ten largest make up roughly 4.3% of the sample.

From the cysteine through the phenylalanine, the CDR3 covers 15 amino acids. Just the 45-base CDR3 DNA is kept, in frame starting at base 1. Trimming costs V 8 bases and J 1 base, and their ends lie 18 bases apart. Per the germline V gene (reference sequence), MNHEY is the CDR1 and SMNVEV is the CDR2. The sequence derives from an adult in good health. The chain was built from TRBV27 and TRBJ2-7; the D gene cannot be named for sure. The sequencing here drew on peripheral blood, taken on day 0 of AZD1222 vaccination. The encoded CDR3 is CASSSLARISYEQYF. The DNA reads TGTGCCAGCTCCTCTTTGGCAAGAATATCCTACGAGCAGTACTTC.